This T cell receptor (beta chain) was retrieved from a study of cytomegalovirus exposure and HLA in healthy donors. Findings and limits, study-wide: The authors listed 150 to 200 TCR beta chains as cytomegalovirus-associated.

With respect to this clone: Its antigen is undetermined.

The CDR3 consists of 15 residues. Germline V gene sequence: CDR1 SGHRS, CDR2 YFSETQ. V dropped 9 bases and J dropped 0; count of bases not matched to a gene: 9. Sequencing used immunoSEQ multiplex PCR; TCRdb keeps in-frame clones, though not all of them. This sample yields 76,000 or so clones, of which approximately 94% are seen a single time; approximately 3.4% belongs to the top ten. This TCR derives from a woman between 18 and 29 years old in good health and CMV-seropositive. What was sequenced was PBMCs. The J gene is TRBJ2-4, the V gene TRBV5-1; 7 bases line up with TRBD2. CDR3 bases: TGCGCCACGGCCGGGGGGACTTTAGCCAAAAACATTCAGTACTTC. Its translation is CATAGGTLAKNIQYF.